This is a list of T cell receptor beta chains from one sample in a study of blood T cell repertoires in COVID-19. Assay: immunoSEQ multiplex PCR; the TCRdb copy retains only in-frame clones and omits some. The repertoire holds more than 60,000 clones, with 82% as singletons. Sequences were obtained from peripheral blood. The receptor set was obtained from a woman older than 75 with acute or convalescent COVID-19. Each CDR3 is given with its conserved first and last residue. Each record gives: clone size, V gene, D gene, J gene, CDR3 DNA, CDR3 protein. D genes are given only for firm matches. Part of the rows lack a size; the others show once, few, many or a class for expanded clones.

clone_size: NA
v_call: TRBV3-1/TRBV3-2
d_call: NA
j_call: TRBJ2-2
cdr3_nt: TGTGCCAGCAGCCCCTCCGGACAGCTACAGAACACCGGGGAGCTGTTTTTT
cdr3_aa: CASSPSGQLQNTGELFF

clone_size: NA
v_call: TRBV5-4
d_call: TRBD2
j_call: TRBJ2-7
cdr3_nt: TGTGCCAGCAGCTCCCCCGGGACTAGCGTCTACGAGCAGTACTTC
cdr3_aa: CASSSPGTSVYEQYF

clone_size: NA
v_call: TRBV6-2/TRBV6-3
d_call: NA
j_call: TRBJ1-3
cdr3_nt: TGTGCCAGCAGTAGGGGACTGGGACGGATACTCTCTGGAAACACCATATATTTT
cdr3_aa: CASSRGLGRILSGNTIYF

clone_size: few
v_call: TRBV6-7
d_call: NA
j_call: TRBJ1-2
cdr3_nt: TGTGCCAGCAGTTACTCGACCGGGGGGAATGGCTACACCTTC
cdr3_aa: CASSYSTGGNGYTF

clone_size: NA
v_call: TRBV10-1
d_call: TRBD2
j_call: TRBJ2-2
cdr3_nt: TGCGCCAGCAGTGTCCCGGCGGGACTAGTGAACACCGGGGAGCTGTTTTTT
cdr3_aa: CASSVPAGLVNTGELFF

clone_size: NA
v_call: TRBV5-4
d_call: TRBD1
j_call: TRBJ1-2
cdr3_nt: TGTGCCAGCAGCTCCGCCCGACAGGGGAGGAATGGCTACACCTTC
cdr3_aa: CASSSARQGRNGYTF

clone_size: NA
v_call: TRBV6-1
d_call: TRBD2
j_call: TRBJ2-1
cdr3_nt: TGTGCCAGCAGTGAGAATAGCGGGTTCGGTGAGCAGTTCTTC
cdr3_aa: CASSENSGFGEQFF

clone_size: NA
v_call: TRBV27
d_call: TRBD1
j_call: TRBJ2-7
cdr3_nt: TGTGCCAGCAGTCCGACAGGGGGCAGCTACAGCGATGCCTACGAGCAGTACTTC
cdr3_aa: CASSPTGGSYSDAYEQYF

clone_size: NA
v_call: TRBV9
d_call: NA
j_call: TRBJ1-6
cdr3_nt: TGTGCCAGCAGCGTGAGGGTTTTGGATTCACCCCTCCACTTT
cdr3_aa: CASSVRVLDSPLHF

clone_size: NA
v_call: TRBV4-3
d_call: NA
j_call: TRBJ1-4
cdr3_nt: TGCGCCAGCAGCCAAGATATTCTGTTCACACCTGAAAAACTGTTTTTT
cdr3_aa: CASSQDILFTPEKLFF

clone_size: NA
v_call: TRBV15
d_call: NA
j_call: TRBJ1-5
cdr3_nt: TGTGCCACCAGCAAGGACAGAATCAATCAGCCCCAGCATTTT
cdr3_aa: CATSKDRINQPQHF

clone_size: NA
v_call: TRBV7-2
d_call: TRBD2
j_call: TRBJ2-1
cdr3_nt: TGTGCCAGCAGCTTAGCACATAATGTACTGGGACTAGCGGGAAACAATGAGCAGTTCTTC
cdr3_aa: CASSLAHNVLGLAGNNEQFF

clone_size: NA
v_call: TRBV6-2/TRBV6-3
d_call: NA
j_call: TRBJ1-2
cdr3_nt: TGTGCCAGCAGTGCCACAGGTCTCTATGGCTACACCTTC
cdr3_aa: CASSATGLYGYTF

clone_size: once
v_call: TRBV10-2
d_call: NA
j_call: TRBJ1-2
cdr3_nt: TGCGCCAGCAGTGAATTATATGGCTACACCTTC
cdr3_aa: CASSELYGYTF

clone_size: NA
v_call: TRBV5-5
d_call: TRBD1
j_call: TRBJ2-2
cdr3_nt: TGTGCCAGCAGCGACAGGGGGCACGAGGAGCTGTTTTTT
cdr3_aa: CASSDRGHEELFF

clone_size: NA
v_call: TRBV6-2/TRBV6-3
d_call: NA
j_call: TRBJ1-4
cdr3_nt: TGTGCCAGCAGTTCAGGGAGGGCAACTAATGAAAAACTGTTTTTT
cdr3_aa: CASSSGRATNEKLFF

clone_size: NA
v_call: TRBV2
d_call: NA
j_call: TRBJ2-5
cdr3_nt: TGTGCCAGCAGTGCTTCACAGGGGACCCAGTACTTC
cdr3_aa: CASSASQGTQYF

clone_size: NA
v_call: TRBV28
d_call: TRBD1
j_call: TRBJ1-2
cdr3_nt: TGTGCCAGCAGTTTACCCCCCGGGACAGGAGGGGGCTACACCTTC
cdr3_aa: CASSLPPGTGGGYTF

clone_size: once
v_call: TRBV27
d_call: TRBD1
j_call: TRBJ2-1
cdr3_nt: TGTGCCAGCTTCGGCAGGGGGCGATTTTCCTACAATGAGCAGTTCTTC
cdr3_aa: CASFGRGRFSYNEQFF

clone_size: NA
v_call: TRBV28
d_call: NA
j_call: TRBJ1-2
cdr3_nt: TGTGCCAGCAGTTCACGTCCCTCTACGCAGGGGATCAGCTATGGCTACACCTTC
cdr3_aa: CASSSRPSTQGISYGYTF

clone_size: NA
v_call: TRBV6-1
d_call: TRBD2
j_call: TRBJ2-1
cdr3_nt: TGTGCCAGCAGTGCCCCCGGGGCGGGAGTATATTTTAATGAGCAGTTCTTC
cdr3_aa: CASSAPGAGVYFNEQFF

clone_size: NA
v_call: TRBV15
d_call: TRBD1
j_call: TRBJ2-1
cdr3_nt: TGTGCCACCAGCAGAGGGGGACAGGGATCCTACAATGAGCAGTTCTTC
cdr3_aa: CATSRGGQGSYNEQFF

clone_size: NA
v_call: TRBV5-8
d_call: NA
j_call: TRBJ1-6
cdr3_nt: TGTGCCAGCAGCTTGGACCTCACAGGGACCCCCAATTCACCCCTCCACTTT
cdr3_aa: CASSLDLTGTPNSPLHF

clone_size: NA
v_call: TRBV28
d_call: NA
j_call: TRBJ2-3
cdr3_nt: TGTGCCAGCAGTTTATTGATAACCGGGCTTAAAGGAGGAGGTACGCAGTATTTT
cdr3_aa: CASSLLITGLKGGGTQYF

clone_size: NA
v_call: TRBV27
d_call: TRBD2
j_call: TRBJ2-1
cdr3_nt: TGTGCCAGCAGTTCTGGGACTAGCGGGAGGGGGAATGAGCAGTTCTTC
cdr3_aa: CASSSGTSGRGNEQFF

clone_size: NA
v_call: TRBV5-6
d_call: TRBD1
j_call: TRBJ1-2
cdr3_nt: TGTGCCAGCAGCCTGGGGACAGGGGGTTTCTATGGCTACACCTTC
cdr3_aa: CASSLGTGGFYGYTF

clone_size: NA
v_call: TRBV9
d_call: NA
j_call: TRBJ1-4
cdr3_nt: TGTGCCAGCAGCGGGGGGGGCACGGGAACTTTTGAAAAACTGTTTTTT
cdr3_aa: CASSGGGTGTFEKLFF

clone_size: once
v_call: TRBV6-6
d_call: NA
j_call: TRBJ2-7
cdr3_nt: TGTGCCAGCAGTTCGTCAACTCTCCAGCAGTACTTC
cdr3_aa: CASSSSTLQQYF

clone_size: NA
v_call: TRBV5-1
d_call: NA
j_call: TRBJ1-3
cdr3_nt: TGCGCCAGCAGCTTGGTTGGCAGGGCTGACTCTGGAAACACCATATATTTT
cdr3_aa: CASSLVGRADSGNTIYF

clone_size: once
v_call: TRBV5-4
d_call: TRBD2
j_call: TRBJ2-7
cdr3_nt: TGTGCCAGCAGCTTGGGAGGTAGCGGGAGGGCGTACGAGCAGTACTTC
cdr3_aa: CASSLGGSGRAYEQYF

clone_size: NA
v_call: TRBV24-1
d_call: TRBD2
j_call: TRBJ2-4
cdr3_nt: TGTGCCACCAGTGACGCCCGGGGGGGCAAAAACATTCAGTACTTC
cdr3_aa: CATSDARGGKNIQYF

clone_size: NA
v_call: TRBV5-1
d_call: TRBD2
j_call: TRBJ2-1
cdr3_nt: TGCGCCAGCAGCTTGGAAGCTAGCGGAGACAATGAGCAGTTCTTC
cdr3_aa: CASSLEASGDNEQFF

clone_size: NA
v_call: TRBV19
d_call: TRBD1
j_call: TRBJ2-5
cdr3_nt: TGTGCCAGTCAACAGGGGGCGAGAGAGACCCAGTACTTC
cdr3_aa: CASQQGARETQYF

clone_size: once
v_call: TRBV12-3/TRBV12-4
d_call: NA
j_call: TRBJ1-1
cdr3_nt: TGTGCCAGCAGTTCGGGGGGGAGGGGCGAAGCTTTCTTT
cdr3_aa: CASSSGGRGEAFF

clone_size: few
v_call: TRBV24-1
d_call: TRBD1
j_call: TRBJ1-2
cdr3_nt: TGTGCCACCAGTGCCCGCTCAGGGGGGAACTATGGCTACACCTTC
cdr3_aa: CATSARSGGNYGYTF

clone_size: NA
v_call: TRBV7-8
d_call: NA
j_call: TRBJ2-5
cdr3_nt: TGTGCCAGCAGCCCCACCCTTAGTATCTCGAGGGCGGGGGAGACCCAGTACTTC
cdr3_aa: CASSPTLSISRAGETQYF

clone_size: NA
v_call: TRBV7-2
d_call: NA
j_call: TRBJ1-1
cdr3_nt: TGTGCCAGCAGCTTAGCCCTAGGGGGGGCGGGGAACACTGAAGCTTTCTTT
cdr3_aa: CASSLALGGAGNTEAFF

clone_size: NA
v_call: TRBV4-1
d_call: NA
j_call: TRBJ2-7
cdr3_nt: TGCGCCAGCAGCCAAGGGGGCTTCGGCGAGCAGTACTTC
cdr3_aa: CASSQGGFGEQYF

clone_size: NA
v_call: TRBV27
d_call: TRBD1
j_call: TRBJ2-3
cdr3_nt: TGTGCCAGCAGGCACGGACAGGGCTCGAGCGCAGATACGCAGTATTTT
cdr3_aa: CASRHGQGSSADTQYF

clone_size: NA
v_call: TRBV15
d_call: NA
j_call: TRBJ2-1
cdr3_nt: TGTGCCACCAGTCCAGTAAGGGGGGGCTACAATGAGCAGTTCTTC
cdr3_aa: CATSPVRGGYNEQFF

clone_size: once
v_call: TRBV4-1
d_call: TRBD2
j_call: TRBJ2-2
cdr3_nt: TGCGCCAGCAGCACCGGGACTAGCGGTTTTACCGGGGAGCTGTTTTTT
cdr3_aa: CASSTGTSGFTGELFF